These 27 T cell receptor beta chains were sequenced from one sample in a study of radiotherapy plus CTLA-4 blockade in lung cancer. Some clones are missing from TCRdb's copy, which holds only in-frame ones; the method was immunoSEQ multiplex PCR. The sample contains tens of thousands of clones, more than 65% of which appear only once. Here the sequenced sample was peripheral blood, taken from a patient treated with radiotherapy plus ipilimumab. The receptors derive from a human donor with non-small cell lung cancer who had stable disease on radiotherapy plus ipilimumab.

The V and J genes are TRBV19 and TRBJ1-4; maybe TRBD1 (5 bases). Germline V gene data show CDR1 as LNHDA and CDR2 as SQIVND (reference sequence). This CDR3 region has 17 residues. Trimming removed 4 bases from V and 0 bases from J, with 15 bases in between. The CDR3 nucleotides read TGTGCCAGTAGTAACCCTCGGACAAGGACAACTAATGAAAAACTGTTTTTT. This translates into CASSNPRTRTTNEKLFF.

This clone was observed a handful of times. The CDR3 loop reads CASSRGTEDEKLFF. Written as DNA, the CDR3 is TGCGCCAGCAGCCGGGGGACAGAAGATGAAAAACTGTTTTTT. V usage is TRBV5-1 and J usage is TRBJ1-4; 7 nucleotides align to TRBD1. The trim removed 4 bases at V and 6 bases at J, leaving 6 bases unmatched. Germline-derived CDR1 and CDR2 are SGHRS and YFSETQ. The CDR3 loop spans 14 amino acids.

This clone was picked up one time. The V gene is TRBV2, the J gene TRBJ2-1; no reliable D call. Per the germline V gene, CDR1 is SNHLY and CDR2 is FYNNEI. V was cut by 5 bases and J by 4 bases, with 3 bases left in between. The CDR3 consists of 11 residues. CDR3 region: CASSLYNEQFF. The CDR3 DNA reads TGTGCCAGCAGTCTATACAATGAGCAGTTCTTC.

V gene TRBV7-9 combines with J gene TRBJ2-7; 7 bases are shared with TRBD1. J lost 2 bases, V lost 2 bases, and 9 bases had no gene match. Germline CDR1 and CDR2: SEHNR and FQNEAQ (reference sequence). CDR3 length: 16 residues. CDR3 sequence reads: CASSLTSPGGPYEQYF. CDR3 DNA: TGTGCCAGCAGCTTAACTTCACCAGGGGGTCCCTACGAGCAGTACTTC.

The chain has TRBV11-3 and TRBJ1-1, with D tentatively TRBD1 (5 bases). V dropped 0 bases and J dropped 1 base, with 9 bases sitting between them. The CDR3 covers 15 residues. Germline lookup yields CDR1 SGHNT and CDR2 YENEEA. In DNA form, the CDR3 reads TGTGCCAGCAGCTTAGAGGCAGGGCGGAACACTGAAGCTTTCTTT. Protein product: CASSLEAGRNTEAFF.

This clone occurred a few times. V and J are TRBV7-2 and TRBJ2-7; D is possibly TRBD1 (5 bases). The CDR3 has 16 residues. V lost 5 bases to trimming and J lost 0 bases, with 17 bases between them. Germline loops: CDR1 SGHTA, CDR2 FQGNSA. The CDR3 loop reads CASSPEGARISYEQYF. DNA for the CDR3: TGTGCCAGCAGCCCCGAAGGGGCTAGGATCTCCTACGAGCAGTACTTC.

The CDR3: CASMRRGETDTQYF. CDR3 bases: TGTGCCAGCATGCGGCGGGGGGAAACAGATACGCAGTATTTT. The chain combines TRBV6-6 with TRBJ2-3, with TRBD2 identical over 8 bases. CDR3 length: 14 residues. V lost 7 bases and J lost 3; bases outside the gene matches: 6. Germline lookup yields CDR1 MNHNY and CDR2 SVGAGI (reference sequence).

This clone was recorded a few times. The J gene is TRBJ2-3, the V gene TRBV6-5, with 9 bases aligning to TRBD1. This CDR3 has 14 amino acids. From germline, CDR1 is MNHEY and CDR2 SVGAGI. J gave up 3 bases and V 2 bases, and 0 bases lay outside the gene matches. CDR3 in DNA: TGTGCCAGCAGTTACGGACAGGGGACAGATACGCAGTATTTT. As protein: CASSYGQGTDTQYF.

The chain couples TRBV5-4 to TRBJ2-5, with D tentatively TRBD1 (6 bases). Deletions cut 1 base from V and 4 bases from J, with 8 bases between. The germline V gene encodes CDR1 SGHNT and CDR2 YYREEE (reference sequence). The CDR3 totals 13 residues. Written as DNA, the CDR3 is TGTGCCAGCAGCTTGAGAGGGGGAGAGACCCAGTACTTC. Translation gives CASSLRGGETQYF.

This clone was counted only a few times. Other DNA sequences from this sample encode an identical CDR3 as well. The V gene is TRBV5-6, the J gene TRBJ2-7; no clear D. Trimming took 4 bases from V and 4 from J, leaving 9 bases between them. Germline V gives CDR1 SGHDT, CDR2 YYEEEE. The CDR3 is 12 amino acids. The CDR3 DNA reads TGTGCCAGCAGCCTGCGTGGTTACGAGCAGTACTTC. Translation: CASSLRGYEQYF.

This clone was observed once. This chain's CDR3 is CASSPQGKNEKLFF. The CDR3 nucleotides are TGCGCCAGCAGTCCGCAGGGGAAAAATGAAAAACTGTTTTTT. The J gene is TRBJ1-4, the V gene TRBV5-1, with D maybe TRBD1 (6 bases). The CDR3 runs 14 residues. Germline loops: CDR1 SGHRS, CDR2 YFSETQ. The V gene lost 5 bases and the J gene lost 5 bases, with 13 bases spanning the gap.

The V call is TRBV2, the J call TRBJ1-2; TRBD1 matches at 10 bases. V trimming: 6 bases; J trimming: 2 bases; junction bases outside the gene matches: 3. CDR3 length: 14 residues. The V gene's germline CDR1 is SNHLY and CDR2 FYNNEI. The DNA for the CDR3 is TGTGCCAGCAGGGGGACAGGGGCGAACTATGGCTACACCTTC. Translated, it gives CASRGTGANYGYTF. Together with reference TRBV2 and TRBJ1-2, the CDR3 gives the full variable domain: EPEVTQTPSHQVTQMGQEVILRCVPISNHLYFYWYRQILGQKVEFLVSFYNNEISEKSEIFDDQFSVERPDGSNFTLKIRSTKLEDSAMYFCASRGTGANYGYTFGSGTRLTVV.

A single count supports this clone. The V and J genes are TRBV7-2 and TRBJ1-2; no firm D call. CDR1 is SGHTA and CDR2 is FQGNSA in the germline V gene. The length of the CDR3 is 16 residues. V was trimmed by 1 base and J by 3 bases, leaving 15 bases between them. This CDR3 is CASSLVHSFGDYGYTF. As DNA, the CDR3 is TGTGCCAGCAGCTTAGTCCATAGTTTCGGAGACTATGGCTACACCTTC.

This clone was seen a handful of times. V usage is TRBV18 and J usage is TRBJ1-3; no definite D call. Germline V gene data show CDR1 as KGHSH and CDR2 as LQKENI. The CDR3 contains 14 residues. V lost 3 bases and J 3 bases, leaving 9 bases between the germline ends. The CDR3 protein is CASSPLQDGNTIYF. CDR3 in DNA: TGTGCCAGCTCACCGTTGCAGGATGGAAACACCATATATTTT.

This chain joins TRBV6-1 and TRBJ1-5; tentatively, D is TRBD1 (5 bases). Trimming took 6 bases from V and 5 from J, leaving 17 bases between them. CDR3 length: 15 amino acids. The germline V gene has CDR1 MNHNS and CDR2 SASEGT. The CDR3: CASSQMGLGDQPQHF. The CDR3 region has the DNA TGTGCCAGCAGCCAAATGGGACTTGGTGATCAGCCCCAGCATTTT.

The rearrangement uses TRBV7-9 and TRBJ1-4; D not certain. The V end lost 5 bases, the J end lost 6 bases, and 13 bases lay between the germline ends. The CDR3 spans 14 residues. Germline assignment: CDR1 SEHNR and CDR2 FQNEAQ (reference sequence). CDR3: CASSPEGLYEKLFF. The CDR3 coding sequence is TGTGCCAGCAGCCCAGAGGGCCTGTATGAAAAACTGTTTTTT.

The V gene is TRBV27, the J gene TRBJ2-5; 7 positions agree with TRBD2. Germline V gene sequence: CDR1 MNHEY, CDR2 SMNVEV (reference sequence). CDR3 length: 15 amino acids. Germline trimming cut 6 bases from V and 2 bases from J; bases unmatched to any gene: 9. The CDR3 nucleotides are TGTGCCAGCAGGGGGCGGTGGGGGGGACAAGAGACCCAGTACTTC. It is translated as CASRGRWGGQETQYF.

This clone was seen just once. The chain is built from TRBV29-1 and TRBJ2-1; tentative D call: TRBD1 (6 bases). This CDR3 is 16 amino acids long. V was cut by 1 base and J by 0 bases, with 13 bases left in between. The germline gives CDR1 SQVTM, CDR2 ANQGSEA. The CDR3 spells CSVEGGQDSSYNEQFF. In DNA form, the CDR3 reads TGCAGCGTTGAAGGTGGGCAGGACAGCTCCTACAATGAGCAGTTCTTC.

This chain joins TRBV7-9 and TRBJ1-1; 7 positions agree with TRBD1. V lost 4 bases, J lost 5 bases, and 7 bases stayed unmatched. The CDR3 sequence is 14 residues long. Per germline, CDR1 SEHNR and CDR2 FQNEAQ (reference sequence). The CDR3 DNA sequence: TGTGCCAGCAGCTCACAGGGGAGGATGACTGAAGCTTTCTTT. The encoded protein is CASSSQGRMTEAFF.

The V call is TRBV5-1, the J call TRBJ2-1; 9 bases match TRBD1. This CDR3 has 16 amino acids. V was pared by 2 bases and J by 2 bases, with 5 bases of the junction left unmatched. Germline V gene data show CDR1 as SGHRS and CDR2 as YFSETQ. CDR3 coding DNA: TGCGCCAGCAGCTTTACAACAGGGGGCGCCTACAATGAGCAGTTCTTC. It encodes CASSFTTGGAYNEQFF.

This clone appeared a single time. The DNA of the CDR3 is TGTGCCAGCAGCAAGACACTGAACACTGAAGCTTTCTTT. It codes for CASSKTLNTEAFF. The chain is built from TRBV6-6 and TRBJ1-1; D is ambiguous. Trimming pared 6 bases from V and 0 bases from J, leaving 8 bases between. Germline CDR1 reads MNHNY; CDR2 reads SVGAGI (reference sequence). CDR3 length: 13 amino acids.

The chain links TRBV7-9 to TRBJ2-5; 10 nucleotides align to TRBD2. Germline CDR1 reads SEHNR; CDR2 reads FQNEAQ (reference sequence). The CDR3 is made up of 16 amino acids. With V trimmed by 2 bases and J by 1 base, 4 bases remained unmatched. The CDR3 sequence: CASSLPSGGAQETQYF. CDR3 coding DNA: TGTGCCAGCAGCTTACCCAGCGGGGGGGCCCAAGAGACCCAGTACTTC.

This clone was detected a few times. The rearrangement uses TRBV7-9 and TRBJ2-7; no clear D. CDR3 length equals 14 residues. V gave up 1 base and J gave up 1 base, with 8 bases separating them. The germline V gene has CDR1 SEHNR and CDR2 FQNEAQ (reference sequence). DNA of the CDR3: TGTGCCAGCAGCTTAGTTCCGCAGTCCTACGAGCAGTACTTC. This gives the protein CASSLVPQSYEQYF.

This chain joins TRBV5-1 and TRBJ2-7; D uncertain. Trimming took 4 bases from V and 6 from J, leaving 20 bases between them. From germline, CDR1 is SGHRS and CDR2 YFSETQ. The CDR3 consists of 15 residues. As DNA, the CDR3 is TGCGCCAGCAGCACCCGCCGGCGGCTAGAAGGCGAGCAGTACTTC. Protein product: CASSTRRRLEGEQYF.

The J gene is TRBJ2-2, the V gene TRBV7-8; 8 positions match TRBD2. Germline V CDR1 and CDR2: SGHVS, FQNEAQ. The CDR3 consists of 17 residues. V shed 4 bases, J shed 0 bases, and the junction held 7 bases outside the gene matches. The CDR3 loop is CASSWAQRGPNTGELFF. CDR3 nucleotides: TGTGCCAGCAGCTGGGCCCAGCGGGGGCCGAACACCGGGGAGCTGTTTTTT.

The chain couples TRBV4-3 to TRBJ2-1, with D unresolved. The V end was cut by 0 bases, the J end by 4 bases, with 10 bases between. This CDR3 region has 15 residues. The V gene's germline CDR1 is LGHNA and CDR2 YSLEER. CDR3 DNA sequence: TGCGCCAGCAGCCAAGATTACTCTAGTTACAATGAGCAGTTCTTC. Protein sequence: CASSQDYSSYNEQFF.

This chain uses TRBV9 with TRBJ2-5, with 9 positions matching TRBD2. Per germline, CDR1 SGDLS and CDR2 YYNGEE. V trimming: 4 bases; J trimming: 1 base; junction bases outside the gene matches: 2. The CDR3 is made up of 14 amino acids. The CDR3 DNA is TGTGCCAGCAGCTTGGGACTAGCCCAAGAGACCCAGTACTTC. Translated: CASSLGLAQETQYF.